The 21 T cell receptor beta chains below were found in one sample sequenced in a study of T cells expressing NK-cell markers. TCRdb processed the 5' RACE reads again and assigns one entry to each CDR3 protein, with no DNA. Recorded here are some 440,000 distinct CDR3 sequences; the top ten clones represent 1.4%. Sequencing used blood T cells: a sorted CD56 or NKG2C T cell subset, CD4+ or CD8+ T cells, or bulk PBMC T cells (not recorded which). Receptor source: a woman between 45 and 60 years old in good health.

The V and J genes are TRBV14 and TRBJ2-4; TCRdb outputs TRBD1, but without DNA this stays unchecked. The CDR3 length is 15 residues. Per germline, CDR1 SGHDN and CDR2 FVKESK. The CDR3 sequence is CASRNKGTAENIQYF.

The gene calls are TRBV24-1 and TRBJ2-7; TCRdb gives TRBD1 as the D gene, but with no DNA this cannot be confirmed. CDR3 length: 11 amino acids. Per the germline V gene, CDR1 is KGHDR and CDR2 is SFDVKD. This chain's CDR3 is CATGQGEEQYF.

CDR3 sequence reads: CSAGDRREVTDTQYF. The chain couples TRBV20-1 to TRBJ2-3; lacking DNA, the TRBD2 call made by TCRdb goes unchecked. The CDR3 spans 15 residues. Looked up from germline, CDR1 is DFQATT and CDR2 is SNEGSKA (reference sequence).

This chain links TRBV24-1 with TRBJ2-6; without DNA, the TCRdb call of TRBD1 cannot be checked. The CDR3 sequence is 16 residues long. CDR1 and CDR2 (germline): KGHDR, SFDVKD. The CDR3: CATSGQGAGGANVLTF.

CDR3 sequence reads: CASRCLAASQAKNIQYF. This chain links TRBV5-1 with TRBJ2-4; there is no DNA to check the TCRdb D call of TRBD2. Germline CDR1 SGHRS, CDR2 YFSETQ. The CDR3 extends over 17 amino acids.

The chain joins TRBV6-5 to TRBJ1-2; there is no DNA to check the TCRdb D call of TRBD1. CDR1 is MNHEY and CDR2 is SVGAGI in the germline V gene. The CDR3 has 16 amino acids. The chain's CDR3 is CASSYGDRGLGHGYTF.

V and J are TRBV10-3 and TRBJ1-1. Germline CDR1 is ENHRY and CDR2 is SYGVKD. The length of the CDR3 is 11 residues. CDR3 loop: CAISENTEAFF.

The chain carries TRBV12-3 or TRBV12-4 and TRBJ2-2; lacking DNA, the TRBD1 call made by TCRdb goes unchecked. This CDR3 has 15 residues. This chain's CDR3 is CASSLADRLTGELFF.

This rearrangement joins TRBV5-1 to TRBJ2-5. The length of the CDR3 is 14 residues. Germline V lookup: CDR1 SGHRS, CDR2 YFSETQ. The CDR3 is CASSIGDVQETQYF.

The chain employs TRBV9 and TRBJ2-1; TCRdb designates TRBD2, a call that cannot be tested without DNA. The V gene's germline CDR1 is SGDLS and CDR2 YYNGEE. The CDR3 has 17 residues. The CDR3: CASSVAGGRPGHNEQFF.

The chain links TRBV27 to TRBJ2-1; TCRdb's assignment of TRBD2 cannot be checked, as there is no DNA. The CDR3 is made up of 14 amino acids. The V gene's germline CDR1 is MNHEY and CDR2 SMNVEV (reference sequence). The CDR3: CASKGPGVYNEQFF.

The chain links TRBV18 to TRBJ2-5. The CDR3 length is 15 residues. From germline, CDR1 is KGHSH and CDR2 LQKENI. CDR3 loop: CASSPPTKIQETQYF.

The CDR3: CASSPSGTGSEAFF. The V call is TRBV18, the J call TRBJ1-1; TCRdb outputs TRBD1, but without DNA this stays unchecked. The germline gives CDR1 KGHSH, CDR2 LQKENI. The CDR3 has 14 amino acids.

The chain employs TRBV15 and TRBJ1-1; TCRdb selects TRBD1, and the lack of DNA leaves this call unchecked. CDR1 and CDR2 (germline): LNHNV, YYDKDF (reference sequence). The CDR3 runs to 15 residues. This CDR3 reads CATSRGRDSDTEAFF.

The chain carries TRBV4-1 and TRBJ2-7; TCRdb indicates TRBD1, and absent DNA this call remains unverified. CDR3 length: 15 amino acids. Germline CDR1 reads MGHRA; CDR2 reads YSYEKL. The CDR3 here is CASSQGQVSVYEQYF.

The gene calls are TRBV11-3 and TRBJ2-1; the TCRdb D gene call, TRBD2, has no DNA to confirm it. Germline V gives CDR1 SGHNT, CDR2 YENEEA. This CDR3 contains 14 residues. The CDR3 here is CASSFSTSGRFLFF.

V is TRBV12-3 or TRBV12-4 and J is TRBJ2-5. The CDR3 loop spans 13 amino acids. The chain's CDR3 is CASSLRSTETQYF.

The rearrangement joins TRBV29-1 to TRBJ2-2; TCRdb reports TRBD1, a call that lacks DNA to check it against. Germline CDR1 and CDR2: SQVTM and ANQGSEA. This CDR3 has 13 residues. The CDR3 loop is CSVGQVLTGELFF.

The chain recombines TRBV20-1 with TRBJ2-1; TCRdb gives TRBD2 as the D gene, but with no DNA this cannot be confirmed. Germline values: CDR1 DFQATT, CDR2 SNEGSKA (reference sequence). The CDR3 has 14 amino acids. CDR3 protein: CSVILAGVSYEQFF.

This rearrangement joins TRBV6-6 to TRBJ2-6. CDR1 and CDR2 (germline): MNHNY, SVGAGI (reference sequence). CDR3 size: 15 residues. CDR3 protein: CASSPYSSGANVLTF.

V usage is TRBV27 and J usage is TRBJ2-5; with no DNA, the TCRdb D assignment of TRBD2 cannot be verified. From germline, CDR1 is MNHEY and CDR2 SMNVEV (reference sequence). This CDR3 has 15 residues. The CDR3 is CASSFQGGRGLTQYF.